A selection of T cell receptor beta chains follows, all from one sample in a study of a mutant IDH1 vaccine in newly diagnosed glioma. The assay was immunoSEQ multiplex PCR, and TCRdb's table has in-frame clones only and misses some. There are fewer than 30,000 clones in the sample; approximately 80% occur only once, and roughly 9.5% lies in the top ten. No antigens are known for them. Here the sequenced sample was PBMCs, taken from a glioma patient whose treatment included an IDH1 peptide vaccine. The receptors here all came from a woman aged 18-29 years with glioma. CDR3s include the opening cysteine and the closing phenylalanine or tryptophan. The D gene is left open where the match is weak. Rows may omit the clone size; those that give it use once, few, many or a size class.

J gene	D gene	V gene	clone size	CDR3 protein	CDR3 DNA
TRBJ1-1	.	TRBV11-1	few	CASSLNRVTEAFF	TGTGCCAGCAGCTTGAACAGGGTCACTGAAGCTTTCTTT
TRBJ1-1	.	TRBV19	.	CASSPGVNTEAFF	TGTGCCAGTAGTCCAGGGGTGAACACTGAAGCTTTCTTT
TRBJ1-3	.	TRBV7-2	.	CASTRLGASSTIYF	TGTGCCAGCACCCGGCTGGGAGCGTCGAGCACCATATATTTT
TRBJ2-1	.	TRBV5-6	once	CASSAQGLGEQFF	TGTGCCAGCAGCGCACAGGGCCTTGGTGAGCAGTTCTTC
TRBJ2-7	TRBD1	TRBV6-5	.	CASISPGTGGAQYF	TGTGCCAGCATTTCCCCCGGGACAGGGGGCGCGCAGTACTTC
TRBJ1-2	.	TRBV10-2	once	CASSEIGSNYGYTF	TGCGCCAGCAGTGAGATTGGGTCTAACTATGGCTACACCTTC
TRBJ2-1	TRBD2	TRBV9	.	CASSVGASGKYNEQFF	TGTGCCAGCAGCGTAGGGGCTAGCGGGAAGTATAATGAGCAGTTCTTC
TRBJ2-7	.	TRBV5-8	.	CASSLGQRESYEQYF	TGTGCCAGCAGCTTGGGACAGAGAGAAAGCTACGAGCAGTACTTC
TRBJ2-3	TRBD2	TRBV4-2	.	CASSQDLAGGTDTQYF	TGTGCCAGCAGCCAAGATCTAGCGGGGGGCACAGATACGCAGTATTTT
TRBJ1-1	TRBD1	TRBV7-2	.	CASSIPGGAEAFF	TGTGCCAGCAGCATCCCAGGGGGGGCTGAAGCTTTCTTT
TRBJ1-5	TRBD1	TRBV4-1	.	CASSHPQGVRQPQHF	TGCGCCAGCAGCCATCCCCAGGGGGTGCGTCAGCCCCAGCATTTT
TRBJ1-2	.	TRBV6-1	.	CASRVQDYGYTF	TGTGCCAGCAGGGTGCAGGACTATGGCTACACCTTC
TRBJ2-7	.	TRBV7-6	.	CASSLETWSYEQYF	TGTGCCAGCAGCTTAGAAACATGGTCCTACGAGCAGTACTTC
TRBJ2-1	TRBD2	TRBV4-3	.	CASSQVIAGDQFF	TGCGCCAGCAGCCAGGTAATAGCGGGTGATCAGTTCTTC
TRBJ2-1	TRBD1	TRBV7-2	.	CASSWTRDRVWDEQFF	TGTGCCAGCAGCTGGACCCGGGACAGGGTTTGGGATGAGCAGTTCTTC
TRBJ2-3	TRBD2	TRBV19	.	CASRIGLAGYTDTQYF	TGTGCCAGTAGGATCGGACTAGCGGGGTACACAGATACGCAGTATTTT
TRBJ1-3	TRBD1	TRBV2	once	CASRDGQGHSGNTIYF	TGTGCCAGCAGGGACGGACAGGGACACTCTGGAAACACCATATATTTT
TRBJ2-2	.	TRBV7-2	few	CASSAAAGELFF	TGTGCCAGCAGCGCAGCCGCCGGGGAGCTGTTTTTT
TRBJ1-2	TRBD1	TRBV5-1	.	CASSLAGTGTAYF	TGCGCCAGCAGCTTGGCCGGGACAGGAACCGCGTACTTC
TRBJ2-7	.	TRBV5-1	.	CASSLEPGSYEQYF	TGCGCCAGCAGCTTGGAGCCGGGATCCTACGAGCAGTACTTC
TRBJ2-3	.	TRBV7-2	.	CASRLPGKDTQYF	TGTGCCAGCAGACTCCCCGGGAAGGATACGCAGTATTTT
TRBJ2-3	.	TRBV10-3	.	CAISESSTDTQYF	TGTGCCATCAGTGAGTCTAGCACAGATACGCAGTATTTT
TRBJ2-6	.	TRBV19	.	CASTPGAHSGANVLTF	TGTGCCAGTACCCCAGGGGCTCACTCTGGGGCCAACGTCCTGACTTTC
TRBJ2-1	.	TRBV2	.	CASRKGIELGNEQFF	TGTGCCAGCAGAAAAGGGATAGAGTTGGGGAATGAGCAGTTCTTC
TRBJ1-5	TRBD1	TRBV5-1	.	CASSPGGLGQPQHF	TGCGCCAGCAGCCCAGGGGGGCTAGGCCAGCCCCAGCATTTT
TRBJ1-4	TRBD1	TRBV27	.	CASSLGQATNEKLFF	TGTGCCAGCAGTTTGGGACAGGCAACTAATGAAAAACTGTTTTTT
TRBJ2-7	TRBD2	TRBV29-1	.	CSVSGLAGISGEQYF	TGCAGCGTTTCGGGGTTAGCGGGGATAAGCGGCGAGCAGTACTTC
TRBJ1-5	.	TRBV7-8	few	CASSLVGLNQPQHF	TGTGCCAGCAGCTTAGTGGGGTTGAATCAGCCCCAGCATTTT
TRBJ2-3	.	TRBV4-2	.	CASSQGMLPGDTQYF	TGTGCCAGCAGCCAAGGTATGCTACCGGGAGATACGCAGTATTTT
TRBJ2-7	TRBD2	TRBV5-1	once	CASGPSGSSYEQYF	TGCGCCAGCGGTCCTAGCGGGAGCTCCTACGAGCAGTACTTC
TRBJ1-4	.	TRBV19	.	CASNERSRGEKLFF	TGTGCCAGTAACGAACGGTCCAGGGGAGAAAAACTGTTTTTT
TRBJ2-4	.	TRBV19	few	CASRTRQRSKNIQYF	TGTGCCAGCAGGACCCGACAAAGGTCCAAAAACATTCAGTACTTC
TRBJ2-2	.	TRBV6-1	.	CATTVGSTGTGELFF	TGTGCCACCACTGTGGGGTCGACAGGCACCGGGGAGCTGTTTTTT
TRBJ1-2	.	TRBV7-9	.	CASSSGRVRGYTF	TGTGCCAGCAGCTCGGGTAGGGTAAGGGGCTACACCTTC
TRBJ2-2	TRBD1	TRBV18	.	CASSLPGGTGELFF	TGTGCCAGCTCACTTCCAGGGGGCACCGGGGAGCTGTTTTTT
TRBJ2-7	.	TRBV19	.	CASSIGPQREQYF	TGTGCCAGTAGTATAGGCCCGCAGAGGGAGCAGTACTTC
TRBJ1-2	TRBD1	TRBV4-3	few	CASSQGQGPLFQGYTF	TGCGCCAGCAGCCAGGGACAGGGTCCCCTATTCCAGGGCTACACCTTC
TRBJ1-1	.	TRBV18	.	CASSPGRGNTEAFF	TGTGCCAGCTCACCGGGACGGGGGAACACTGAAGCTTTCTTT
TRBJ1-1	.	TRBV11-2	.	CASSPRPTEAFF	TGTGCCAGCAGCCCCCGTCCCACTGAAGCTTTCTTT
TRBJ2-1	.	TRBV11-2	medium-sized	CASSLGVAIVGEQFF	TGTGCCAGCAGCTTAGGAGTAGCAATTGTTGGGGAGCAGTTCTTC
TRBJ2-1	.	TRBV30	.	CAWSALLGGASEQFF	TGTGCCTGGAGCGCTTTACTAGGGGGAGCTAGTGAGCAGTTCTTC
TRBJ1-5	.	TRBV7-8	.	CASSLDGTLGNQPQHF	TGTGCCAGCAGCTTAGACGGGACTCTAGGCAATCAGCCCCAGCATTTT
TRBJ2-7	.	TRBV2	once	CASSDYRVLGEQYF	TGTGCCAGCAGTGATTACAGGGTTTTGGGGGAGCAGTACTTC
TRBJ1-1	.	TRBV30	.	CAWRGGVTEAFF	TGTGCCTGGAGGGGGGGGGTCACTGAAGCTTTCTTT
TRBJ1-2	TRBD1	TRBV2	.	CASSEALRDRVGGYTF	TGTGCCAGCAGTGAAGCGCTCCGGGACAGGGTGGGGGGCTACACCTTC
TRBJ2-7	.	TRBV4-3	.	CASSQEGEGGPYEQYF	TGCGCCAGCAGCCAAGAGGGGGAGGGGGGTCCCTACGAGCAGTACTTC
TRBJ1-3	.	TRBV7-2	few	CASSSRTPGAGNTIYF	TGTGCCAGCAGCTCGCGGACCCCTGGAGCTGGAAACACCATATATTTT
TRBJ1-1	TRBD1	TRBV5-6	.	CASSLDGTGGLNTEAFF	TGTGCCAGCAGCTTGGATGGGACAGGGGGCCTGAACACTGAAGCTTTCTTT
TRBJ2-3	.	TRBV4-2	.	CASSQGGGNGDTQYF	TGTGCCAGCAGCCAAGGCGGAGGAAACGGAGATACGCAGTATTTT
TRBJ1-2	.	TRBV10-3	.	CAISDSGQRRGYTF	TGTGCCATCAGTGATTCCGGACAACGCCGTGGCTACACCTTC
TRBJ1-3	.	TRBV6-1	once	CASSPGSIIGNTIYF	TGTGCCAGCAGTCCCGGGAGCATTATTGGAAACACCATATATTTT
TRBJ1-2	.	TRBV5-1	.	CASSPAANYGYTF	TGCGCCAGCAGCCCCGCCGCTAACTATGGCTACACCTTC
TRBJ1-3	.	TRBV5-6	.	CASSLAVWDSGNTIYF	TGTGCCAGCAGCTTGGCCGTCTGGGACTCTGGAAACACCATATATTTT